The subject of this entry is one T cell receptor beta chain. Its antigen remains unknown. Produced via immunoSEQ multiplex PCR; TCRdb's table is partial and in-frame only. Seen here are tens of thousands of clones, 85% to 90% observed once, and the top ten hold approximately 0.39%. The data derive from a study of Tregs in tolerant kidney transplant recipients. Study-wide results and limits: In tolerant patients, donor-specific Tregs outgrew total Tregs, suggesting antigen-driven expansion. Few patients were studied, so findings need validation in larger groups. Nucleotide sequences could not be compared across some patients' samples due to primer changes.

The source is a human donor who received a combined kidney and bone marrow transplant. Sequencing used CD4+ T cells from blood, obtained before the transplant.

CDR3 coding DNA: TGTGCCAGCAGCCAGCCGGGACAGGGGTTTCCCTACGAGCAGTACTTC. Translated, it gives CASSQPGQGFPYEQYF. The gene calls are TRBV21-1 and TRBJ2-7; the DNA was not used to check the table's D call, TRBD1. TRBV21-1 is termed a pseudogene. The CDR3 has 16 amino acids.